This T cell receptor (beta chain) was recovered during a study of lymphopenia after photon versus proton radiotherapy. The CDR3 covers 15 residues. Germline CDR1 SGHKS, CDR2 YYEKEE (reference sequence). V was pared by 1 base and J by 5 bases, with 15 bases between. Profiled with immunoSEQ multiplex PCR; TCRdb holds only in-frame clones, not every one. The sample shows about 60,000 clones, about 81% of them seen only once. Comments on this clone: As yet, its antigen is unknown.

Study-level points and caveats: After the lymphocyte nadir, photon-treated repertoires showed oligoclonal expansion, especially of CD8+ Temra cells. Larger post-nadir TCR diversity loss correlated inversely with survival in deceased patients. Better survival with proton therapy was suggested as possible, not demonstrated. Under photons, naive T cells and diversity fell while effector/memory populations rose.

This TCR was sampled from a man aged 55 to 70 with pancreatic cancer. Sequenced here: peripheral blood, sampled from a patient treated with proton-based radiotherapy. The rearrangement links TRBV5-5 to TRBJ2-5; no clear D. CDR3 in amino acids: CASSLSGRSLETQYF. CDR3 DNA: TGTGCCAGCAGCTTGTCCGGACGCTCCTTGGAGACCCAGTACTTC.